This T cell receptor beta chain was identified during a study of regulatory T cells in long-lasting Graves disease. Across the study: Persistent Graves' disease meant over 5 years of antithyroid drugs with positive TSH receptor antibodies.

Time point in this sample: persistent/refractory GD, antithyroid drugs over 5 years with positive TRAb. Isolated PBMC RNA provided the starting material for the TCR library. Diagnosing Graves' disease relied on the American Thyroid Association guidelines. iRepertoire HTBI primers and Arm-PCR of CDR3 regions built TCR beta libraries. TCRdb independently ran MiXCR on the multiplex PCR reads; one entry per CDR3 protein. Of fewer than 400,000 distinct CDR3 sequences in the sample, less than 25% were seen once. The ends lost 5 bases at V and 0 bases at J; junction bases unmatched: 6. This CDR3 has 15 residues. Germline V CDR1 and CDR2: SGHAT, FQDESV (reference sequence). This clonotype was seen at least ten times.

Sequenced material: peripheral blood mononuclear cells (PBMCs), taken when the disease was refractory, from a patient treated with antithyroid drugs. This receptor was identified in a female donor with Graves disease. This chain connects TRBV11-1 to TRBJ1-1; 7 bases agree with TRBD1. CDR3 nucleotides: TGTGCCAGCAGCCCCCCGGACAGGTTGAACACTGAAGCTTTCTTT. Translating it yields CASSPPDRLNTEAFF.